This T cell receptor beta chain was identified during a study of blood T cell repertoires in COVID-19. Overall study: Samples representing acute and convalescent COVID-19 were sourced from the United States, Italy and Spain. T cells, B-cell-depleted T cells, or PBMCs provided the cDNA or gDNA that served as material.

In the study's own analysis: Estimated nucleated cell counts came from reference gene primer amplification. The protocol was immunoSEQ multiplex PCR, while the TCRdb copy is restricted to in-frame clones and leaves out a portion. V, J and clone size were drawn from that table, and D and trimming were deduced from the DNA. The sample has roughly 41,000 clones, almost 90% seen once; the top ten hold 20% to 25%. The CDR3 is 16 amino acids. The trim removed 5 bases at V and 16 bases at J, leaving 22 bases unmatched. The germline gives CDR1 MDHEN, CDR2 SYDVKM. This clone was seen only once. This TCR came from a man in his sixties with active or convalescent COVID-19. V gene TRBV28 combines with J gene TRBJ1-4; 7 nucleotides align to TRBD1. What was sequenced was peripheral blood. DNA for the CDR3: TGTGCCAGCAGTGGCCGGGACAGCAGAGTTAATGAAAAAGAGTTTTTT. This encodes CASSGRDSRVNEKEFF.